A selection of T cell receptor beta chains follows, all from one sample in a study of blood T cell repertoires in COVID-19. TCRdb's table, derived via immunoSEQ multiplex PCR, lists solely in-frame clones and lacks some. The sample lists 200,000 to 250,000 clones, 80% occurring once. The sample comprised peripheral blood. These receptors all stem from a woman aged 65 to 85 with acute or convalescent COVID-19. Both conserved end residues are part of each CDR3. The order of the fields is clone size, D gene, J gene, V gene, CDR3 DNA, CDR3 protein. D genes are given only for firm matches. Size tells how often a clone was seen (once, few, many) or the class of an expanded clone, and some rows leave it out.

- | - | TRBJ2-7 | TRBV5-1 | TGCGCCAGCAGCTTGGCCATCAGGACACAAGGGGCCTACGAGCAGTACTTC | CASSLAIRTQGAYEQYF
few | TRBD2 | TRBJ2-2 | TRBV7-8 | TGTGCCAGCAGCTCAACTAGCGGAAACACCGGGGAGCTGTTTTTT | CASSSTSGNTGELFF
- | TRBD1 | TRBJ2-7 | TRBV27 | TGTGCCAGCAGTCTATCAGGGGGCAGGGTCTACGAGCAGTACTTC | CASSLSGGRVYEQYF
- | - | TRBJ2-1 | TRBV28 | TGTGCCAGCAGTTTAGCGGGGAGTAGCTCCTACAATGAGCAGTTCTTC | CASSLAGSSSYNEQFF
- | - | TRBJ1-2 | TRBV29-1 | TGCAGCGTTGCCCAGGGGCCGTCCTATGGCTACACCTTC | CSVAQGPSYGYTF
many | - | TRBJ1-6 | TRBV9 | TGTGCCAGCAGCCGGGCGGGGAGTTCACCCCTCCACTTT | CASSRAGSSPLHF
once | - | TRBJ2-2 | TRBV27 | TGTGCCAGCAGTTTTTGGTCCAGGGGACAGAACACCGGGGAGCTGTTTTTT | CASSFWSRGQNTGELFF
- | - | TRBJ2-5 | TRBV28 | TGTGCCAGCAGTTTACTACGCCCAGGGAGGGAGACCCAGTACTTC | CASSLLRPGRETQYF
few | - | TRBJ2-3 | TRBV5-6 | TGTGCCAGCAGCGAGTTACAGGGATTTGGAGATACGCAGTATTTT | CASSELQGFGDTQYF
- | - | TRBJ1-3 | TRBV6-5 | TGTGCCAGCAGTTACTCGACAGGAGGTGGAAACACCATATATTTT | CASSYSTGGGNTIYF